This T cell receptor (beta chain) came from a study of CD8 T cells in ankylosing spondylitis. Broader study findings: Some motif variants had been reported before (in reactive arthritis synovial fluid and blood). Seven or eight highly homologous variants made up a TCR beta motif, and this motif appeared characteristic of ankylosing spondylitis blood. According to the report, clones linked to the disease were significantly enriched in matched synovial fluid samples taken from ankylosing spondylitis patients. Relatively rare in peripheral blood, disease-linked clones were also CD8+.

The ends were cut back, 5 bases at V and 8 bases at J, with 15 bases in the middle. Germline CDR1 is SGHTA and CDR2 is FQGNSA. This CDR3 has 13 amino acids. This clonotype was observed once. The target antigen is unknown. 5'-RACE, quantitative and with molecular barcodes, yielded the TCR beta libraries. TCRdb recomputed calls from the 5' RACE reads with MiXCR, one row per CDR3 protein. Among about 840,000 distinct CDR3 sequences listed, over 9.5% were seen once. The V and J genes are TRBV7-2 and TRBJ2-5; possibly TRBD2 for D (6 bases). The receptor's source is a male donor with ankylosing spondylitis. The sample taken for sequencing was blood, either unsorted or a sorted T cell fraction (not recorded which). DNA of the CDR3: TGTGCCAGCAGCGCGAGCGGGCGCAAAACCCAGTACTTC. Protein product: CASSASGRKTQYF.